One sample yielded the 4 T cell receptor beta chains listed below, sequenced in a study of shared clonotypes between healthy human individuals. Libraries were prepared by immunoSEQ multiplex PCR; TCRdb keeps only in-frame clonotypes and omits some of them. The table lists about 2 million clones, 85% to 95% of them singletons. The sequenced material came from naive CD4+ T cells sorted from blood. The subset here: CD45RA+ positively selected. The receptors were sampled from a man younger than 35 in good health.

V gene TRBV19 combines with J gene TRBJ2-7; the match to TRBD2 covers 13 bases. The CDR3 spans 21 residues. CDR1 is LNHDA, CDR2 SQIVND, per germline (reference sequence). Trimming cost V 3 bases and J 6 bases; bases outside gene matches: 23. The CDR3 is CASSMGQGFRVWTSGSPEQYF. CDR3 DNA: TGTGCCAGTAGTATGGGACAGGGATTTAGAGTATGGACTAGCGGGAGCCCCGAGCAGTACTTC.

This clone has a single count. V usage is TRBV6-5 and J usage is TRBJ2-5; D not resolved. CDR1 is MNHEY and CDR2 is SVGAGI in the germline V gene. The CDR3 covers 13 residues. V shed 4 bases and J shed 5 bases, with 11 bases lying between them. The CDR3 loop is CASSFGNSETQYF. For the CDR3, the DNA is TGTGCCAGCAGTTTTGGGAATTCGGAGACCCAGTACTTC.

This chain links TRBV5-1 with TRBJ1-1; the D gene is possibly TRBD1 (5 bases). CDR3 length: 15 amino acids. From germline, CDR1 is SGHRS and CDR2 YFSETQ. V lost 2 bases and J lost 1, with 12 bases in between. The CDR3: CASSFLTVKNTEAFF. The CDR3 DNA reads as TGCGCCAGCAGCTTTCTGACAGTTAAGAACACTGAAGCTTTCTTT.

V is TRBV7-2 and J is TRBJ2-1; tentatively, D is TRBD1 (5 bases). The length of the CDR3 is 13 residues. CDR1 SGHTA and CDR2 FQGNSA come from the germline V gene. V lost 3 bases to trimming and J lost 5 bases, with 8 bases between them. CDR3 in DNA: TGTGCCAGCAGCTTCGACAGAGACAATGAGCAGTTCTTC. This codes for CASSFDRDNEQFF.